This T cell receptor beta chain was sequenced in a study of blood T cell repertoires in COVID-19. The wider study: The cDNA or gDNA used as material had been derived from T cells, B-cell-depleted T cells, or PBMCs.

Repertoires were generated with immunoSEQ multiplex PCR, while TCRdb's copy carries only in-frame clones and drops some. Counted here are about 360,000 clones, 88% occurring once; the ten biggest clones make up roughly 1.9%. The V end lost 5 bases, the J end lost 0 bases, and 10 bases lay between the germline ends. Germline V gene sequence: CDR1 GTSNPN, CDR2 SVGIG (reference sequence). This CDR3 has 13 residues. The sequenced material came from PBMCs or T cells enriched from blood (not recorded which). This chain connects TRBV30 to TRBJ1-1; no clear D. This TCR was sampled from a woman between 40 and 50 years old with acute COVID-19. As DNA, the CDR3 is TGTGCCTGGGGCCAACAGCTGAACACTGAAGCTTTCTTT. This sequence encodes CAWGQQLNTEAFF.